A single sample gave rise to the 15 T cell receptor beta chains below, sequenced in a study of cytomegalovirus exposure and HLA in healthy donors. Amplification used 60 Vbeta primers and 13 Jbeta primers. Only in-frame clones appear in the TCRdb table, and some are missing; sequencing was by immunoSEQ multiplex PCR. The profile covers about 160,000 clones, with 70% to 80% appearing a single time and roughly 2% taken by the ten largest. Sample: PBMCs. These receptors all come from a man in his forties in good health and CMV-seronegative.

The rearrangement uses TRBV11-2 and TRBJ2-5; TRBD2 matches at 8 bases. Trimming cost V 6 bases and J 2 bases; bases outside gene matches: 2. The V gene's germline CDR1 is SGHAT and CDR2 FQNNGV. The CDR3 loop spans 13 amino acids. The CDR3 DNA follows: TGTGCCAGCAGTAGCGGGATACAAGAGACCCAGTACTTC. As protein: CASSSGIQETQYF.

The chain couples TRBV6-6 to TRBJ1-2; D uncertain. The CDR3 runs to 14 residues. Trimming left V 0 bases short and J 2 bases short, with 7 bases between. Germline V lookup: CDR1 MNHNY, CDR2 SVGAGI (reference sequence). CDR3 coding DNA: TGTGCCAGCAGTTACTCTCGCGCCAACTATGGCTACACCTTC. It translates to CASSYSRANYGYTF.

The genes are TRBV7-2 and TRBJ2-7, with TRBD2 matching 7 bases. Germline CDR1 reads SGHTA; CDR2 reads FQGNSA. Trimming at V came to 5 bases and at J to 0 bases, leaving 10 bases not matched to a gene. The CDR3 sequence is 16 residues long. The CDR3 region has the DNA TGTGCCAGCAGCAAATACGCGGCGGGGGACTCCTACGAGCAGTACTTC. Translation: CASSKYAAGDSYEQYF. Full variable domain (outside the CDR3, taken from reference TRBV7-2 and TRBJ2-7): GAGVSQSPSNKVTEKGKDVELRCDPISGHTALYWYRQSLGQGLEFLIYFQGNSAPDKSGLPSDRFSAERTGGSVSTLTIQRTQQEDSAVYLCASSKYAAGDSYEQYFGPGTRLTVT.

The genes are TRBV19 and TRBJ2-1, with D possibly being TRBD2 (5 bases). CDR1 LNHDA and CDR2 SQIVND come from the germline V gene (reference sequence). This CDR3 is built from 14 residues. V was shortened by 8 bases and J by 1 base, with 12 bases between the two germline ends. CDR3 sequence: CASGGRGSYNEQFF. The CDR3 DNA is TGTGCCAGTGGAGGACGAGGATCCTACAATGAGCAGTTCTTC.

The chain employs TRBV5-1 and TRBJ1-2, with TRBD1 matching 10 bases. This CDR3 region has 14 residues. With V trimmed by 4 bases and J by 6 bases, 6 bases remained unmatched. CDR1 and CDR2 (germline): SGHRS, YFSETQ. The CDR3 DNA reads TGCGCCAGCAGCCGCTCCGGGACAGGGGATGGCTACACCTTC. This sequence encodes CASSRSGTGDGYTF.

The V gene is TRBV27, the J gene TRBJ1-4, with TRBD1 identical over 8 bases. This CDR3 has 19 amino acids. The V gene's germline CDR1 is MNHEY and CDR2 SMNVEV (reference sequence). V gave up 7 bases and J gave up 0 bases; unmatched junction bases: 16. The CDR3 bases are TGTGCCAGCACAGGGGGCTTACAGTGGGGAGAATCAACTAATGAAAAACTGTTTTTT. It translates to CASTGGLQWGESTNEKLFF.

This clone was seen once. The chain recombines TRBV7-2 with TRBJ2-5, with a weak D call TRBD2 (6 bases). V lost 4 bases to trimming and J lost 5 bases, with 17 bases between them. Looked up from germline, CDR1 is SGHTA and CDR2 is FQGNSA. This CDR3 is built from 15 residues. The CDR3 region has the DNA TGTGCCAGCAGCTCCCGCACGACTAGTAGGGAGACCCAGTACTTC. As protein: CASSSRTTSRETQYF.

CDR3 in DNA: TGTGCCAGTAGCCCCGACCTGGGACAGGGTGAAACTGAAGCTTTCTTT. Translating it yields CASSPDLGQGETEAFF. The rearrangement uses TRBV19 and TRBJ1-1, with TRBD1 identical over 9 bases. The trim removed 6 bases at V and 5 bases at J, leaving 13 bases unmatched. Germline lookup yields CDR1 LNHDA and CDR2 SQIVND (reference sequence). This CDR3 is built from 16 residues.

V gene TRBV6-1 combines with J gene TRBJ1-5; tentative D call: TRBD1 (5 bases). Between the trimmed V and J ends, which lost 1 base and 7 bases, there was a span of 14 bases. The length of the CDR3 is 15 residues. CDR1 and CDR2 (germline): MNHNS, SASEGT. The chain's CDR3 is CASSEDGGAGQPQHF. Here the CDR3 DNA reads TGTGCCAGCAGTGAAGACGGGGGAGCGGGCCAGCCCCAGCATTTT.

There are a few counts of this clone. CDR3 nucleotide sequence: TGTGCCAGCAGCTTACCATCGACAGGCGGCGGGGGCTACACCTTC. Its protein is CASSLPSTGGGGYTF. The chain has TRBV7-2 and TRBJ1-2; D might be TRBD1 (6 bases). The CDR3 totals 15 residues. V was trimmed by 2 bases and J by 8 bases, leaving 18 bases between them. CDR1 SGHTA and CDR2 FQGNSA come from the germline V gene. Combining the CDR3 with reference TRBV7-2 and TRBJ1-2 gives the whole variable domain GAGVSQSPSNKVTEKGKDVELRCDPISGHTALYWYRQSLGQGLEFLIYFQGNSAPDKSGLPSDRFSAERTGGSVSTLTIQRTQQEDSAVYLCASSLPSTGGGGYTFGSGTRLTVV.

The chain combines TRBV9 with TRBJ2-1, with 8 bases aligning to TRBD1. The germline CDR1 and CDR2 sequences are SGDLS and YYNGEE. The CDR3 extends over 15 amino acids. The trim removed 3 bases at V and 10 bases at J, leaving 12 bases unmatched. The CDR3 nucleotides are TGTGCCAGCAGCGCCCTAGGACAGGGTCCAAGGGAGCAGTTCTTC. This sequence encodes CASSALGQGPREQFF.

V and J are TRBV6-1 and TRBJ2-7; 11 positions match TRBD2. Germline trimming cut 5 bases from V and 2 bases from J; bases unmatched to any gene: 5. This CDR3 has 15 amino acids. From germline, CDR1 is MNHNS and CDR2 SASEGT. CDR3 residues: CASSPGTSGTYEQYF. The CDR3 nucleotides are TGTGCCAGCAGTCCCGGGACTAGCGGTACCTACGAGCAGTACTTC.

The chain uses TRBV7-2 and TRBJ2-1, with D maybe TRBD2 (6 bases). The length of the CDR3 is 15 residues. With 2 bases removed from V and 6 bases from J, the gap between germline ends came to 14 bases. CDR1 is SGHTA and CDR2 is FQGNSA in the germline V gene. The CDR3 DNA follows: TGTGCCAGCAGCTTATACCCGGGAGAGGCCAATGAGCAGTTCTTC. Its protein is CASSLYPGEANEQFF.

The chain links TRBV19 to TRBJ2-5; 7 positions match TRBD2. After removal of 3 bases from V and 7 bases from J, the junction contained 2 bases not matched to a gene. CDR3 size: 12 residues. CDR1 and CDR2 (germline): LNHDA, SQIVND (reference sequence). The CDR3 DNA reads as TGTGCCAGTAGTATTAGGGAGGGGACCCAGTACTTC. Translating it yields CASSIREGTQYF.

This clone showed up just once. The chain links TRBV7-6 to TRBJ2-1, with D maybe TRBD2 (6 bases). CDR1 and CDR2 (germline): SGHVS, FNYEAQ. CDR3 length: 15 amino acids. Deletions cut 5 bases from V and 3 bases from J, with 14 bases between. CDR3 nucleotide sequence: TGTGCCAGCAGCAGGCGGGGCGGGGACTACAATGAGCAGTTCTTC. Protein product: CASSRRGGDYNEQFF.